The 27 T cell receptor beta chains reported below all come from one sample, sequenced in a study of cytomegalovirus exposure and HLA in healthy donors. Use of 60 Vbeta and 13 Jbeta primers characterized the PCR. Profiled with immunoSEQ multiplex PCR; TCRdb holds only in-frame clones, not every one. The table includes some 70,000 clones, almost 85% detected once. The sequenced sample was PBMCs. The receptors derive from a young man in good health and CMV-seronegative.

The chain is built from TRBV27 and TRBJ1-3, with 7 bases aligning to TRBD1. The ends lost 7 bases at V and 1 base at J; junction bases unmatched: 7. Germline assignment: CDR1 MNHEY and CDR2 SMNVEV (reference sequence). The CDR3 spans 15 residues. CDR3 protein: CASKRGTASGNTIYF. In DNA form, the CDR3 reads TGTGCCAGCAAACGGGGGACAGCATCTGGAAACACCATATATTTT.

The chain has TRBV4-2 and TRBJ2-1; 7 bases align to TRBD2. Germline-derived CDR1 and CDR2 are LGHNA and YNFKEQ. The trim removed 1 base at V and 6 bases at J, leaving 6 bases unmatched. CDR3 length: 15 amino acids. CDR3 protein: CASSQGLAIGNEQFF. The CDR3 bases are TGTGCCAGCAGCCAAGGACTAGCAATTGGCAATGAGCAGTTCTTC.

V is TRBV28 and J is TRBJ2-7; a possible D gene is TRBD2 (5 bases). CDR1 is MDHEN and CDR2 is SYDVKM in the germline V gene. The ends were cut back, 3 bases at V and 1 base at J, with 10 bases in the middle. The CDR3 runs to 14 residues. Here the CDR3 reads CASSFGGFSYEQYF. For the CDR3, the DNA is TGTGCCAGCAGTTTCGGAGGTTTTTCCTACGAGCAGTACTTC.

The V and J genes are TRBV7-9 and TRBJ2-7, with 8 bases lining up with TRBD2. Per the germline V gene, CDR1 is SEHNR and CDR2 is FQNEAQ (reference sequence). V lost 4 bases and J lost 5; bases outside the gene matches: 13. This CDR3 is 16 amino acids long. The CDR3 DNA is TGTGCCAGCAGCTCATACGGACTAGCAATAGGAAACGAGCAGTACTTC. It codes for CASSSYGLAIGNEQYF.

The V gene is TRBV28, the J gene TRBJ2-7; 7 nucleotides align to TRBD1. The CDR3 covers 12 residues. The V gene end was trimmed by 4 bases and the J gene end by 7 bases; junction bases not matched to a gene: 4. Per the germline V gene, CDR1 is MDHEN and CDR2 is SYDVKM. This chain's CDR3 is CASSYTGVEQYF. CDR3 nucleotides: TGTGCCAGCAGTTACACAGGGGTGGAGCAGTACTTC.

The rearrangement links TRBV5-1 to TRBJ2-2; 7 bases are shared with TRBD1. J was trimmed by 0 bases and V by 3 bases; bases with no gene match: 5. CDR1 is SGHRS, CDR2 YFSETQ, per germline. The CDR3 runs to 16 residues. CDR3 region: CASSSTGAPNTGELFF. CDR3 coding DNA: TGCGCCAGCAGCTCAACAGGGGCCCCGAACACCGGGGAGCTGTTTTTT.

The rearrangement links TRBV4-3 to TRBJ1-5; D is unresolved. The CDR3 has 15 residues. Looked up from germline, CDR1 is LGHNA and CDR2 is YSLEER. The germline V and J ends were trimmed by 0 bases and 0 bases, with 6 bases remaining between them. DNA of the CDR3: TGCGCCAGCAGCCAAGAGAGATATAGCAATCAGCCCCAGCATTTT. Encoded protein: CASSQERYSNQPQHF.

DNA for the CDR3: TGTGCCAGCAGTTGGACAGGGGATCAGCCCCAGCATTTT. Translated, it gives CASSWTGDQPQHF. The V gene is TRBV2, the J gene TRBJ1-5; 9 bases line up with TRBD1. Germline values: CDR1 SNHLY, CDR2 FYNNEI. J gave up 5 bases and V 5 bases, and 1 base lay outside the gene matches. The CDR3 extends over 13 amino acids.

The chain recombines TRBV7-8 with TRBJ1-4; 8 bases are a match to TRBD1. The CDR3 is 14 amino acids. The germline V gene encodes CDR1 SGHVS and CDR2 FQNEAQ. Trimming at V came to 5 bases and at J to 8 bases, leaving 7 bases not matched to a gene. CDR3 nucleotide sequence: TGTGCCAGCAGCCCGCGGACAGGGATCGAAAAACTGTTTTTT. Translating gives CASSPRTGIEKLFF.

V usage is TRBV2 and J usage is TRBJ2-1, with D perhaps matching TRBD2 (6 bases). Germline V gene sequence: CDR1 SNHLY, CDR2 FYNNEI. Trimming removed 7 bases from V and 8 bases from J, with 12 bases in between. This CDR3 is 12 amino acids long. The chain's CDR3 is CASTGLLDEQFF. The CDR3 bases are TGTGCCAGCACCGGACTATTAGATGAGCAGTTCTTC.

In nucleotides, the CDR3 is TGTGCCAGGAGCCCCGAAGAAGCTTTCTTT. This gives the protein CARSPEEAFF. The V and J genes are TRBV2 and TRBJ1-1; D unclear. The CDR3 loop spans 10 amino acids. The V end lost 9 bases, the J end lost 8 bases, and 10 bases lay between the germline ends. CDR1 SNHLY and CDR2 FYNNEI come from the germline V gene.

The chain has TRBV29-1 and TRBJ1-4, with 11 bases lining up with TRBD1. CDR3 length: 12 residues. The ends lost 7 bases at V and 8 bases at J; junction bases unmatched: 3. CDR1 SQVTM and CDR2 ANQGSEA come from the germline V gene. CDR3 coding DNA: TGCAGCGCTGGGACAGGGGGGGAAAAACTGTTTTTT. This encodes CSAGTGGEKLFF.

The chain uses TRBV10-3 and TRBJ1-4, with D tentatively TRBD1 (6 bases). This CDR3 spans 15 amino acids. Germline assignment: CDR1 ENHRY and CDR2 SYGVKD. V lost 3 bases to trimming and J lost 3 bases, with 11 bases between them. The CDR3 loop is CAISDSGGPNEKLFF. In nucleotides, the CDR3 is TGTGCCATCAGTGATTCGGGGGGCCCTAATGAAAAACTGTTTTTT.

V is TRBV10-1 and J is TRBJ2-1; 7 bases fit TRBD1. The CDR3 extends over 16 amino acids. Trimming cost V 3 bases and J 8 bases; bases outside gene matches: 13. CDR1 is WNHNN and CDR2 is SYGVQD in the germline V gene (reference sequence). The CDR3 coding sequence is TGCGCCAGCAGTGAAGACCGGGACAGCAATCCCCATGAGCAGTTCTTC. This translates into CASSEDRDSNPHEQFF.

The chain links TRBV29-1 to TRBJ1-3; 8 bases fit TRBD1. Trimming took 7 bases from V and 0 from J; bases not matched to a gene: 5. This CDR3 has 14 residues. The germline gives CDR1 SQVTM, CDR2 ANQGSEA. As DNA, the CDR3 is TGCAGCGCCGGACAGGGAAACTCTGGAAACACCATATATTTT. Residues: CSAGQGNSGNTIYF.

This clone was detected a few times. This chain links TRBV19 with TRBJ2-3; D is uncertain. The CDR3 runs 15 residues. The germline V and J ends were trimmed by 1 base and 2 bases, with 10 bases remaining between them. Germline-derived CDR1 and CDR2 are LNHDA and SQIVND (reference sequence). CDR3 amino acids: CASSIARDTTDTQYF. CDR3 coding DNA: TGTGCCAGTAGTATAGCCCGAGACACCACAGATACGCAGTATTTT.

V and J are TRBV7-9 and TRBJ2-5, with TRBD1 identical over 7 bases. The J call may be wrong; the DNA end is better matched by TRBJ2-7. This CDR3 is 14 amino acids long. CDR1 and CDR2 from the germline V gene are SEHNR and FQNEAQ (reference sequence). The CDR3 coding sequence is TGTGCCAGCAGCGCGAGACAGGGTTTGGACGAGCAGTACTTC. Amino acids: CASSARQGLDEQYF.

Of note for this clone: One end of the junction does not line up with germline, which may come from a read error. The chain joins TRBV7-7 to TRBJ2-3, with TRBD2 as a possible D gene (5 bases). The CDR3 is made up of 13 amino acids. CDR1 SSHAT and CDR2 FNYEAQ come from the germline V gene (reference sequence). The CDR3: CASSFEGADTQYF. The CDR3 DNA reads as TGTGCTAGCAGCTTTGAGGGTGCAGATACGCAGTATTTT.

The chain combines TRBV6-5 with TRBJ1-2; 8 positions agree with TRBD1. Trimming at V came to 6 bases and at J to 9 bases, leaving 12 bases not matched to a gene. This CDR3 is 14 amino acids long. In germline, CDR1 is MNHEY, CDR2 SVGAGI. CDR3 sequence: CASSPAGQGARYTF. Here the CDR3 DNA reads TGTGCCAGCAGCCCCGCCGGACAGGGCGCTCGCTACACCTTC.

This chain uses TRBV6-1 with TRBJ1-1, with a tentative D call TRBD1 (6 bases). V lost 1 base and J lost 6, with 18 bases in between. The CDR3 runs to 16 residues. The V gene's germline CDR1 is MNHNS and CDR2 SASEGT. The CDR3 sequence: CASSEDDRTNRPEAFF. Written as DNA, the CDR3 is TGTGCCAGCAGTGAAGATGACAGGACCAATCGGCCTGAAGCTTTCTTT.

This clone was seen once. The V and J genes are TRBV5-6 and TRBJ2-7, with TRBD2 as a possible D gene (6 bases). The CDR3 runs 15 residues. Trimming removed 0 bases from V and 7 bases from J, with 17 bases in between. Germline CDR1 is SGHDT and CDR2 is YYEEEE. CDR3 sequence (DNA): TGTGCCAGCAGCTTGGGGCAGGTACGGCGGGGAGAGCAGTACTTC. It codes for CASSLGQVRRGEQYF.

The chain combines TRBV29-1 with TRBJ1-2; possibly TRBD1 for D (5 bases). Deletions cut 0 bases from V and 1 base from J, with 12 bases between. This CDR3 comprises 15 residues. CDR1 is SQVTM, CDR2 ANQGSEA, per germline. The chain's CDR3 is CSVEDGGSYNYGYTF. The DNA of the CDR3 is TGCAGCGTTGAAGATGGGGGGTCCTATAACTATGGCTACACCTTC.

This rearrangement joins TRBV5-1 to TRBJ2-1; 14 bases agree with TRBD2. The V segment lost 1 base and the J segment 1 base; nucleotides outside the gene matches: 7. Germline V gene lookup returns CDR1 SGHRS and CDR2 YFSETQ. The length of the CDR3 is 19 residues. The CDR3: CASSLFGLAGGPSYNEQFF. The CDR3 bases are TGCGCCAGCAGCTTGTTCGGACTAGCGGGAGGACCTTCCTACAATGAGCAGTTCTTC.

The rearrangement joins TRBV28 to TRBJ1-6, with D maybe TRBD1 (6 bases). Per germline, CDR1 MDHEN and CDR2 SYDVKM. V lost 2 bases and J 9 bases, leaving 14 bases between the germline ends. The CDR3 sequence is 15 residues long. CDR3 DNA sequence: TGTGCCAGCAGTTTACGGCAGGGGCTGGGTTCACCCCTCCACTTT. It is translated as CASSLRQGLGSPLHF.

The rearrangement joins TRBV5-6 to TRBJ1-2; 9 bases line up with TRBD1. Germline CDR1 and CDR2: SGHDT and YYEEEE. The V segment lost 7 bases and the J segment 7 bases; nucleotides outside the gene matches: 17. CDR3 length: 16 residues. CDR3 residues: CASHMVNRDRDGGYTF. The CDR3, as DNA: TGTGCCAGCCATATGGTTAACCGGGACAGGGATGGTGGCTACACCTTC.

In its sample, this clone was seen a few times. The chain recombines TRBV27 with TRBJ1-1; D uncertain. Trimming cost V 2 bases and J 6 bases, with 10 bases left between them. The CDR3 has 13 residues. CDR1 is MNHEY, CDR2 SMNVEV, per germline (reference sequence). The CDR3 loop is CASSLRSLSEAFF. The CDR3 nucleotides read TGTGCCAGCAGTTTACGGTCTTTATCTGAAGCTTTCTTT.

The rearrangement uses TRBV5-1 and TRBJ1-4; possibly TRBD1 for D (5 bases). Trimming left V 5 bases short and J 7 bases short, with 12 bases between. The CDR3 is made up of 13 amino acids. Per the germline V gene, CDR1 is SGHRS and CDR2 is YFSETQ. CDR3 bases: TGCGCCAGCAGTCGAGACAGCGCTGAAAAACTGTTTTTT. Protein sequence: CASSRDSAEKLFF.